The rows below give T cell receptor beta chains drawn from one sample of a study of blood T cell repertoires in COVID-19. Some clones are missing from TCRdb's copy, which holds only in-frame ones; the method was immunoSEQ multiplex PCR. The profile shows about 190,000 clones, just under 85% of them singletons. Source material: peripheral blood. These receptors were obtained from a woman aged 70 to 79 with active or convalescent COVID-19. Each CDR3 is given with its conserved first and last residue. The order of the fields is clone size, J gene, D gene, V gene, CDR3 protein, CDR3 DNA. D genes are given only for firm matches. Some rows mark clone size as missing; the rest say once, few, many or name a class of expanded clone.

- TRBJ1-1 - TRBV30 CAWSPRGGTEAFF TGTGCCTGGAGTCCCAGGGGCGGGACTGAAGCTTTCTTT
- TRBJ2-1 TRBD1 TRBV3-1/TRBV3-2 CASSHEADRGNEQFF TGTGCCAGCAGCCATGAAGCCGACAGGGGGAATGAGCAGTTCTTC
- TRBJ1-2 TRBD1 TRBV6-1 CASSEAVSGTGPYGYTF TGTGCCAGCAGTGAAGCCGTCTCCGGGACAGGACCCTATGGCTACACCTTC
once TRBJ2-1 - TRBV19 CASSFLGSEQFF TGTGCCAGTAGTTTCCTGGGCAGTGAGCAGTTCTTC
- TRBJ2-5 - TRBV19 CASSAGRGKTQYF TGTGCCAGTAGTGCCGGTCGGGGAAAGACCCAGTACTTC
- TRBJ2-7 TRBD1 TRBV2 CASTLAPPGQVGLYEQYF TGTGCCAGCACCCTAGCCCCCCCGGGACAGGTGGGTCTCTACGAGCAGTACTTC
once TRBJ2-1 - TRBV2 CASSAQGINNEQFF TGTGCCAGCAGTGCGCAGGGGATAAACAATGAGCAGTTCTTC
- TRBJ1-1 - TRBV11-3 CASSLERGAEAFF TGTGCCAGCAGCTTAGAGAGAGGAGCTGAAGCTTTCTTT
- TRBJ2-1 - TRBV28 CASRSVGTTSYNEQFF TGTGCCAGCAGAAGTGTTGGTACCACATCCTACAATGAGCAGTTCTTC
- TRBJ2-1 TRBD2 TRBV6-5 CASSHSGGEQFF TGTGCCAGCAGCCATAGCGGGGGTGAGCAGTTCTTC
- TRBJ2-7 TRBD2 TRBV27 CASSLRASGPYEQYF TGTGCCAGCAGTTTAAGGGCTAGCGGGCCCTACGAGCAGTACTTC
- TRBJ1-3 - TRBV2 CASNRGLNTIYF TGTGCCAGCAACAGAGGGCTCAACACCATATATTTT
- TRBJ2-5 TRBD1 TRBV5-1 CASTPATGDQETQYF TGCGCCAGCACCCCAGCGACAGGGGACCAAGAGACCCAGTACTTC
once TRBJ1-2 - TRBV29-1 CSVEQGNYGYTF TGCAGCGTTGAACAGGGAAACTATGGCTACACCTTC
once TRBJ2-2 TRBD1 TRBV6-5 CASCRGLVGELFF TGTGCCAGCTGCAGGGGGCTGGTCGGGGAGCTGTTTTTT
once TRBJ2-1 TRBD2 TRBV5-1 CASSLVAGGYNEQFF TGCGCCAGCAGCTTGGTAGCGGGAGGGTACAATGAGCAGTTCTTC
once TRBJ1-2 - TRBV1 CTSSQDRDRGNYGYTF TGCACCAGCAGCCAAGATCGTGACAGGGGGAACTATGGCTACACCTTC
- TRBJ2-5 - TRBV2 CASSELAGLETQYF TGTGCCAGCAGTGAATTGGCGGGGCTAGAGACCCAGTACTTC
few TRBJ2-2 TRBD1 TRBV6-1 CASSVRWDRLNTGELFF TGTGCCAGCAGTGTAAGATGGGACAGGCTGAACACCGGGGAGCTGTTTTTT
- TRBJ2-7 - TRBV27 CNTRGSLSSYEQYF TGCAACACCCGGGGGAGTCTTTCCTCCTACGAGCAGTACTTC
once TRBJ2-3 TRBD2 TRBV29-1 CSVGGTSGRSDTQYF TGCAGCGTGGGAGGGACTAGCGGGAGATCAGATACGCAGTATTTT
- TRBJ1-1 TRBD1 TRBV19 CASSLGQGAGDTEAFF TGTGCCAGTAGTTTAGGACAGGGGGCTGGGGACACTGAAGCTTTCTTT
- TRBJ2-1 TRBD1 TRBV6-6 CASSQTRQGPIAYNEQFF TGTGCCAGCAGTCAAACCCGACAGGGCCCGATCGCCTACAATGAGCAGTTCTTC
- TRBJ1-2 - TRBV4-1 CASSQAAREYGYTF TGCGCCAGCAGCCAAGCTGCGCGTGAGTACGGCTACACCTTC
- TRBJ2-1 TRBD2 TRBV7-9 CASSGSSYNEQFF TGTGCCAGTAGCGGGAGCTCCTACAATGAGCAGTTCTTC
- TRBJ1-5 - TRBV25-1 CASSGQQNQPQHF TGTGCCAGCAGTGGACAGCAAAATCAGCCCCAGCATTTT
once TRBJ1-2 - TRBV6-2/TRBV6-3 CASSYLEDYGYTF TGTGCCAGCAGTTACCTCGAGGACTATGGCTACACCTTC
- TRBJ2-3 - TRBV15 CATSRDRTGVGGFTDTQYF TGTGCCACCAGCAGAGATAGGACGGGGGTTGGCGGATTCACAGATACGCAGTATTTT
once TRBJ2-1 - TRBV7-3 CASSSGREQFF TGTGCCAGCAGCTCCGGCAGGGAGCAGTTCTTC
- TRBJ2-3 TRBD2 TRBV3-1/TRBV3-2 CASSQRGTSGTDTQYF TGTGCCAGCAGCCAGCGAGGAACTAGCGGCACAGATACGCAGTATTTT
- TRBJ1-2 - TRBV3-1/TRBV3-2 CASSQGEIYGYTF TGTGCCAGCAGCCAAGGAGAGATCTATGGCTACACCTTC
- TRBJ2-7 TRBD2 TRBV11-2 CASSLGGTSGSYEQYF TGTGCCAGCAGCTTAGGGGGGACTAGCGGGAGTTACGAGCAGTACTTC
- TRBJ1-4 - TRBV11-2 CASSSLRGGPGGRKLFF TGTGCCAGCAGCTCTCTCCGCGGGGGGCCCGGAGGTAGAAAACTGTTTTTT
- TRBJ2-3 - TRBV28 CANLQRAGTDTQYF TGTGCCAACCTCCAGCGGGCCGGCACAGATACGCAGTATTTT
- TRBJ2-7 - TRBV11-2 CASSLTPYEQYF TGTGCCAGCAGCTTGACACCTTACGAGCAGTACTTC
few TRBJ2-7 - TRBV27 CASSFLSYEQYF TGTGCCAGCAGTTTCCTCTCCTACGAGCAGTACTTC
once TRBJ2-1 TRBD1 TRBV25-1 CASSKRTGDYNEQFF TGTGCCAGCAGTAAGAGGACAGGGGACTACAATGAGCAGTTCTTC
- TRBJ1-2 TRBD1 TRBV5-1 CASRSRTGSYGYTF TGCGCCAGCAGGTCCCGGACAGGATCCTATGGCTACACCTTC
- TRBJ2-5 - TRBV30 CAWRILGETQYF TGTGCCTGGAGAATACTAGGGGAGACCCAGTACTTC
- TRBJ2-3 TRBD2 TRBV7-2 CASSSPVGTSGGTQYF TGTGCCAGCAGCTCTCCCGTCGGGACTAGCGGTGGCACGCAGTATTTT
- TRBJ2-5 TRBD1 TRBV5-1 CASSLNRGHQETQYF TGCGCCAGCAGCTTGAACAGGGGGCACCAAGAGACCCAGTACTTC
- TRBJ2-7 TRBD1 TRBV18 CASSLRGQFPTYEQYF TGTGCCAGCTCCCTGAGGGGACAGTTTCCCACCTACGAGCAGTACTTC
- TRBJ2-5 - TRBV7-3 CASSGSLQETQYF TGTGCCAGCAGTGGTTCCCTACAAGAGACCCAGTACTTC
- TRBJ2-1 TRBD2 TRBV7-2 CASSITSGRANEQFF TGTGCCAGCAGCATAACTAGCGGGAGGGCCAATGAGCAGTTCTTC
- TRBJ2-5 TRBD1 TRBV5-1 CASSSLPGQGRQETQYF TGCGCCAGCAGCTCCCTCCCCGGACAGGGGAGGCAAGAGACCCAGTACTTC
- TRBJ1-3 TRBD1 TRBV4-1 CASSRGGQPGNTIYF TGCGCCAGCAGCCGAGGGGGACAGCCCGGAAACACCATATATTTT
- TRBJ1-1 - TRBV6-5 CASSYKGPVGGAEAFF TGTGCCAGCAGTTACAAGGGTCCGGTCGGGGGGGCTGAAGCTTTCTTT
- TRBJ2-1 - TRBV25-1 CASSERGSYNEQFF TGTGCCAGCAGTGAACGGGGGTCCTACAATGAGCAGTTCTTC
- TRBJ1-2 TRBD1 TRBV28 CASSSTQTGGYGYTF TGTGCCAGCAGTTCCACTCAGACAGGGGGCTATGGCTACACCTTC
- TRBJ2-7 - TRBV27 CASSLRTAYSYEQYF TGTGCCAGCAGTTTACGGACAGCGTATTCCTACGAGCAGTACTTC